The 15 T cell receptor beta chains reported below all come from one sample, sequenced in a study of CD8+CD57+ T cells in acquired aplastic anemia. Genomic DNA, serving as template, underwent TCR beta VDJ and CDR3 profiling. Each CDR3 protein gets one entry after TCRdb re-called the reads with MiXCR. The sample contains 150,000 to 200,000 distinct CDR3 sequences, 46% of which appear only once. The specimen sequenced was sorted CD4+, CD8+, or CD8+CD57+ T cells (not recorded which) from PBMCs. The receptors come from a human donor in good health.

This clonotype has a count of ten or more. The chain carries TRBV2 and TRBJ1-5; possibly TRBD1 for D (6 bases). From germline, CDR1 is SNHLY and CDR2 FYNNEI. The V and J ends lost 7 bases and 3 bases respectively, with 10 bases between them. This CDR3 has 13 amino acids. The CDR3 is CASTGQYNQPQHF. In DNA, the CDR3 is TGTGCCAGCACCGGACAGTACAATCAGCCCCAGCATTTT.

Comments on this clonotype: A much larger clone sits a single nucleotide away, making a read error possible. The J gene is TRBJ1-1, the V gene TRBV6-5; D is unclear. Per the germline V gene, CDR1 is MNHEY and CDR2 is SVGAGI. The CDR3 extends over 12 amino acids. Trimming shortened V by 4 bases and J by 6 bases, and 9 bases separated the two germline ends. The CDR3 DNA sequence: TGTGCCAGCAGTTCACGGGTGCCTGAAGCTTTCTTT. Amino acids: CASSSRVPEAFF.

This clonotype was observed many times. The CDR3 here is CATSDRLAGEADTQYF. The CDR3 region has the DNA TGTGCCACCAGTGATCGACTAGCGGGAGAAGCAGATACGCAGTATTTT. The V and J genes are TRBV24-1 and TRBJ2-3; 12 bases map to TRBD2. Germline V gene lookup returns CDR1 KGHDR and CDR2 SFDVKD. The CDR3 totals 16 residues. V lost 3 bases and J lost 4; bases outside the gene matches: 4.

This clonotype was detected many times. The CDR3 region is CASSYSTDTQYF. The CDR3 coding sequence is TGTGCCAGCAGCTACAGCACAGATACGCAGTATTTT. V is TRBV7-9 and J is TRBJ2-3, with unresolved D. This CDR3 contains 12 residues. V lost 4 bases and J 0 bases, leaving 2 bases between the germline ends. CDR1 and CDR2 (germline): SEHNR, FQNEAQ (reference sequence).

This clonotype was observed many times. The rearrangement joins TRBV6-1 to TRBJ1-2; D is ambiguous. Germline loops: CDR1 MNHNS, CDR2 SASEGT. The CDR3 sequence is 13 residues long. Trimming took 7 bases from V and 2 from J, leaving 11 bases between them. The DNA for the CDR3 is TGTGCCAGCACAATTGGAGGGAACTATGGCTACACCTTC. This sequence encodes CASTIGGNYGYTF.

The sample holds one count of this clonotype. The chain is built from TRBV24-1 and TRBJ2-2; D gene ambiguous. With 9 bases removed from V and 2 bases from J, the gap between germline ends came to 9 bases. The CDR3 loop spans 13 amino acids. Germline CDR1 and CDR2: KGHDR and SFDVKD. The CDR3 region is CATEHTNTGELFF. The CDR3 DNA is TGTGCCACCGAGCACACAAACACCGGGGAGCTGTTTTTT.

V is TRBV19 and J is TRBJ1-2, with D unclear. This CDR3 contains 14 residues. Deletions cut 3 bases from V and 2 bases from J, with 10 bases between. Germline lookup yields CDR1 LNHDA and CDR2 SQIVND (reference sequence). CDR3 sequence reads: CASSMTGNNYGYTF. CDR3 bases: TGTGCCAGTAGTATGACGGGGAACAACTATGGCTACACCTTC.

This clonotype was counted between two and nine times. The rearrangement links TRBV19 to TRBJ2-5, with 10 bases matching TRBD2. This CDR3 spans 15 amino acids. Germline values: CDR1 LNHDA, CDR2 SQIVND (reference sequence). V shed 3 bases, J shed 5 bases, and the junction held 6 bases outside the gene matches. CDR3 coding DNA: TGTGCCAGTAGTATCGGGCTAGCGGGAGAGGAGACCCAGTACTTC. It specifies CASSIGLAGEETQYF.

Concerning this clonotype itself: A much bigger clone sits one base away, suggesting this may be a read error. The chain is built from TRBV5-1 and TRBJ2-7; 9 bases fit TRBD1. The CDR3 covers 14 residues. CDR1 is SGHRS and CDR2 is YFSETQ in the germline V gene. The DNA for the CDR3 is TGCGCCGGCAGCCCGGACAGGGGATCATTCGAGCAGTACTTC. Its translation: CAGSPDRGSFEQYF. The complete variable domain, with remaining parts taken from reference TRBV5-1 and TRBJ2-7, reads KAGVTQTPRYLIKTRGQQVTLSCSPISGHRSVSWYQQTPGQGLQFLFEYFSETQRNKGNFPGRFSGRQFSNSRSEMNVSTLELGDSALYLCAGSPDRGSFEQYFGPGTRLTVT.

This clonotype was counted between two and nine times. CDR3 nucleotide sequence: TGTGCCAGCAGCCAAGACGGTTACGAGCAGTACTTC. Protein: CASSQDGYEQYF. The gene calls are TRBV7-9 and TRBJ2-7; D is uncertain. CDR3 length: 12 residues. V gave up 5 bases and J gave up 4 bases, with 9 bases separating them. Germline V gene lookup returns CDR1 SEHNR and CDR2 FQNEAQ (reference sequence).

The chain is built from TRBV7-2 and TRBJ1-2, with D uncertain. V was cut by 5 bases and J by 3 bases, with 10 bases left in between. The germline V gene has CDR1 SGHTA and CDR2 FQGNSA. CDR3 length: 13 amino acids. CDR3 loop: CASSQNTDYGYTF. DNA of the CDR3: TGTGCCAGCAGCCAAAACACAGACTATGGCTACACCTTC.

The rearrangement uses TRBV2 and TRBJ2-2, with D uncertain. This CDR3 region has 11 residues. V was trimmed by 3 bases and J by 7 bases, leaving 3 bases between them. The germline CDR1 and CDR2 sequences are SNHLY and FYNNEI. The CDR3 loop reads CASSDGGELFF. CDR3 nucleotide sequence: TGTGCCAGCAGTGACGGCGGGGAGCTGTTTTTT.

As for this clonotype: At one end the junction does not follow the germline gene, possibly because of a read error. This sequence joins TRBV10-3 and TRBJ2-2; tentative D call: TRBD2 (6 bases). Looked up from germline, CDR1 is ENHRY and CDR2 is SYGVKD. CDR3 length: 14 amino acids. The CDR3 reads CAIGGLHDTGEMFF. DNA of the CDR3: TGTGCCATCGGAGGGTTACACGACACCGGGGAGATGTTTTTT.

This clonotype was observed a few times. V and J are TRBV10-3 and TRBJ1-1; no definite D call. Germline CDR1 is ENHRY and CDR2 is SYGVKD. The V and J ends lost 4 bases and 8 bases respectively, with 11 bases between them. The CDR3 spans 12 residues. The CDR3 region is CAISATELEAFF. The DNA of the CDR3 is TGTGCCATCAGTGCAACGGAGTTGGAAGCTTTCTTT.

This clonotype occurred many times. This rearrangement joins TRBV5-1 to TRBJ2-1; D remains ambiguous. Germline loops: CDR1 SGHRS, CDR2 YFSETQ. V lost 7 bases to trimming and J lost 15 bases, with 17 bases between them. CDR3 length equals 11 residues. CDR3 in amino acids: CASRQSQVPFF. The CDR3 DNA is TGCGCCAGCCGGCAGAGCCAAGTACCGTTCTTC.